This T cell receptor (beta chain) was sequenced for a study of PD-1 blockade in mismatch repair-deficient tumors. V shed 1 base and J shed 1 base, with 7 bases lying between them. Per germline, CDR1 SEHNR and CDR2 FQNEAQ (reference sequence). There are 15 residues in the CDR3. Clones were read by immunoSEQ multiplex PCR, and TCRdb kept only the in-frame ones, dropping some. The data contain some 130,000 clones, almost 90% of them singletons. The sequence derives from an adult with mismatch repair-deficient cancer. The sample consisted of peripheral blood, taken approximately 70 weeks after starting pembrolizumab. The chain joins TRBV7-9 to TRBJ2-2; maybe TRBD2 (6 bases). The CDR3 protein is CASSLDGRNTGELFF. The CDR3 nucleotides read TGTGCCAGCAGCTTAGACGGGAGGAACACCGGGGAGCTGTTTTTT.